This T cell receptor beta chain originates from a study of Ad26.COV2.S vaccination and SARS-CoV-2 variants. On the study more broadly: Donor was in the COV1001 Ad26.COV2.S trial arm. Each vaccinee took Ad26.COV2.S intramuscularly, once or twice 56 days apart.

Some clones are missing from TCRdb's copy, which holds only in-frame ones; the method was immunoSEQ multiplex PCR. The sample holds around 250,000 clones, around 87% seen once. Worth noting for this clone: The target antigen is unknown.

Looked up from germline, CDR1 is LGHNA and CDR2 is YNFKEQ. CDR3 size: 15 residues. V dropped 6 bases and J dropped 8; count of bases not matched to a gene: 10. The study's findings and limits: Spike-specific TCR breadth ran higher among vaccine recipients than placebo recipients. Reportedly, after vaccination the spike-specific CD8+ and CD4+ T cell responses displayed substantial breadth.

Stated treatment: some 20 received Ad26.COV2.S at low or high dose, single or two shots; 5 received placebo; per-sample allocation not given. Collection of the samples took place on day 63 after the first injection of vaccine or placebo. The rearrangement links TRBV4-2 to TRBJ1-2, with TRBD1 matching over 12 bases. The sequence was collected from a person between 18 and 65 years old who received the Ad26.COV2.S COVID-19 vaccine or a placebo. The sequencing here drew on peripheral blood, taken in a trial of Ad26.COV2.S vaccine versus placebo. CDR3 amino acids: CASSVRGQGASGYTF. DNA of the CDR3: TGTGCCAGCAGTGTCCGGGGACAGGGGGCTTCGGGCTACACCTTC.